This TCR beta chain appears in the sequencing data of a study of blood T cell repertoires in COVID-19. Study in general: T cells, B-cell-depleted T cells, or PBMCs supplied cDNA or gDNA.

Data came from immunoSEQ multiplex PCR; TCRdb stores just in-frame clones and leaves some out. The table includes a few hundred thousand clones, approximately 85% detected once. Between the trimmed V and J ends, which lost 4 bases and 10 bases, there was a span of 8 bases. This CDR3 is built from 12 residues. Living in about two dozen US areas, the participants were between 18 and 89 years of age. Before being deemed recovered, Cohort 3 donors had two negative PCRs, clearance, or symptom resolution. The sequence was collected from a man younger than 45 who had recovered from COVID-19. The chain employs TRBV12-3 or TRBV12-4 and TRBJ1-6, with D hard to call. Material for sequencing was PBMCs or T cells enriched from blood (not recorded which). In DNA, the CDR3 is TGTGCCAGCAGTTCCCTACCATCACCCCTCCACTTT. Its protein is CASSSLPSPLHF.